The next 20 T cell receptor beta chains were all read from a single sample in a study of identical twins (dated by TCRdb to 2016 to 2017). The library was generated by 5' RACE. TCRdb lists the instrument as Illumina HiSeq 2000. TCRdb cleaned the public reads at Q25 with fastp, built clones with MiXCR and kept in-frame beta chains. Records with the same CDR3 protein are collapsed into one entry carrying the most frequent genes and DNA. This sample lists approximately 210,000 distinct CDR3 sequences; roughly 7.1% were detected once. In total, the top ten clones hold roughly 15% of the sample. This sample also belongs to another study, concerning T cells expressing NK-cell markers.

The sequencing input was CD8+ T cells sorted from blood. The source is a young woman in good health.

This clonotype was detected only a few times. The gene calls are TRBV6-2 or TRBV6-3 and TRBJ2-2; D is unresolved. The V end lost 8 bases, the J end lost 1 base, and 8 bases lay between the germline ends. This CDR3 is built from 13 residues. Germline V lookup: CDR1 MNHEY, CDR2 SVGEGT. DNA for the CDR3: TGTGCCAGCCAGAGCTTGAACACCGGGGAGCTGTTTTTT. This codes for CASQSLNTGELFF.

The V and J genes are TRBV18 and TRBJ2-1; 9 bases line up with TRBD2. Germline trimming cut 3 bases from V and 2 bases from J; bases unmatched to any gene: 5. The CDR3 sequence is 16 residues long. The germline V gene has CDR1 KGHSH and CDR2 LQKENI. Written as DNA, the CDR3 is TGTGCCAGCTCACCGGGAGCGGGGGGTCCCTACAATGAGCAGTTCTTC. Translating it yields CASSPGAGGPYNEQFF.

The chain joins TRBV10-3 to TRBJ2-7; no clear D gene. The V end was cut by 9 bases, the J end by 6 bases, with 15 bases between. Germline V gene lookup returns CDR1 ENHRY and CDR2 SYGVKD. The length of the CDR3 is 12 residues. The CDR3 region is CAMAISSSEQYF. The CDR3 DNA reads TGTGCCATGGCGATTTCCTCGAGCGAGCAGTACTTC.

The J gene is TRBJ1-4, the V gene TRBV21-1; the listed D gene, TRBD1, was not tested against the DNA. TRBV21-1 is annotated as a pseudogene. The CDR3 has 15 residues. The CDR3: CASSKMGTVKEKLFF. The CDR3 DNA follows: TGTGCCAGCAGCAAAATGGGGACAGTCAAGGAAAAACTGTTTTTT.

The sample holds many counts of this clonotype. V is TRBV12-3 or TRBV12-4 and J is TRBJ2-3, with TRBD2 identical over 7 bases. This CDR3 region has 16 residues. Losses at the gene ends were 10 bases for V and 2 bases for J; bases not matched to a gene: 15. Here the CDR3 DNA reads TGTGCCACCAGATTTGGACGCGGGGGATTCACAGATACGCAGTATTTT. It is translated as CATRFGRGGFTDTQYF.

This clonotype occurred many times. The rearrangement joins TRBV11-3 to TRBJ1-6; D gene ambiguous. Germline-derived CDR1 and CDR2 are SGHNT and YENEEA. The CDR3 is 12 residues long. Trimming took off 4 bases at V and 9 bases at J, with 7 bases between the two ends. CDR3 sequence: CASSSGGSPLHF. CDR3 nucleotides: TGTGCCAGCAGCTCGGGTGGTTCACCCCTCCACTTT.

The chain uses TRBV9 and TRBJ2-1; the match to TRBD2 covers 8 bases. Germline V CDR1 and CDR2: SGDLS, YYNGEE. V was clipped by 3 bases and J by 8 bases; unmatched bases: 10. This CDR3 is 15 amino acids long. CDR3 loop: CASSARAGEEDEQFF. The CDR3 DNA sequence: TGTGCCAGCAGCGCGCGAGCGGGAGAGGAGGATGAGCAGTTCTTC. Based on the CDR3 plus reference TRBV9 and TRBJ2-1, the full variable domain is DSGVTQTPKHLITATGQRVTLRCSPRSGDLSVYWYQQSLDQGLQFLIQYYNGEERAKGNILERFSAQQFPDLHSELNLSSLELGDSALYFCASSARAGEEDEQFFGPGTRLTVL.

At least ten counts were recorded for this clonotype. The chain joins TRBV24-1 to TRBJ2-1, with TRBD2 identical over 7 bases. The CDR3 totals 12 residues. CDR1 and CDR2 from the germline V gene are KGHDR and SFDVKD. Trimming removed 9 bases from V and 5 bases from J; junction bases left unmatched: 3. The CDR3 DNA follows: TGTGCCACCGAGGGAGGGGACAATGAGCAGTTCTTC. It specifies CATEGGDNEQFF.

At least ten counts were recorded for this clonotype. CDR3 DNA sequence: TGTGCCATCAGTGAGACCGGGAACGGCTACACCTTC. Protein product: CAISETGNGYTF. The J gene is TRBJ1-2, the V gene TRBV10-3; D gene unclear. V gave up 2 bases and J gave up 8 bases, with 9 bases separating them. Germline values: CDR1 ENHRY, CDR2 SYGVKD. This CDR3 has 12 amino acids.

Note on this clonotype: This may stem from a read error, because a much larger clone lies one nucleotide away. The V call is TRBV21-1, the J call TRBJ2-7; the DNA was not compared with TRBD1, the D call given in the table. TRBV21-1 is flagged as a pseudogene. The CDR3 is 13 residues long. CDR3 sequence (DNA): TGTGCCAGCAGCAGAACAGAGGGCTACGAGCAGTACTTC. Protein product: CASSRTEGYEQYF.

CDR3 sequence (DNA): TGTGCCAGCAGCTTAGAGCGAGTGGGGGAGCAGTACTTC. It is translated as CASSLERVGEQYF. This chain uses TRBV7-6 with TRBJ2-7; D is uncertain. Trimming took 1 base from V and 7 from J, leaving 11 bases between them. The CDR3 loop spans 13 amino acids. Germline lookup yields CDR1 SGHVS and CDR2 FNYEAQ.

The chain links TRBV5-5 to TRBJ2-3; no clear D gene. The CDR3 consists of 16 residues. V lost 0 bases and J 0 bases, leaving 11 bases between the germline ends. CDR1 is SGHKS, CDR2 YYEKEE, per germline (reference sequence). Written as DNA, the CDR3 is TGTGCCAGCAGCTTGGCCGGTGGCGGAAGCACAGATACGCAGTATTTT. Its translation: CASSLAGGGSTDTQYF. Full variable domain (rest looked up from reference TRBV5-5 and TRBJ2-3): DAGVTQSPTHLIKTRGQQVTLRCSPISGHKSVSWYQQVLGQGPQFIFQYYEKEERGRGNFPDRFSARQFPNYSSELNVNALLLGDSALYLCASSLAGGGSTDTQYFGPGTRLTVL.

This clonotype showed up just a few times. The J gene is TRBJ2-3, the V gene TRBV14; the D call may be TRBD1 or TRBD2 (5 bases each). The CDR3 length is 15 residues. Germline V gene lookup returns CDR1 SGHDN and CDR2 FVKESK. V lost 10 bases and J 0 bases, leaving 17 bases between the germline ends. The CDR3 sequence: CAINRDPTSTDTQYF. In nucleotides, the CDR3 is TGTGCCATCAACCGGGACCCGACTAGCACAGATACGCAGTATTTT.

This clonotype has at least ten counts. The chain links TRBV5-1 to TRBJ2-5; weak D call: TRBD1 (6 bases). Germline CDR1 and CDR2: SGHRS and YFSETQ. V gave up 4 bases and J gave up 0 bases, with 16 bases separating them. This CDR3 spans 16 amino acids. In nucleotides, the CDR3 is TGCGCCAGCAGCCCCACCACAGGGCCTTACCAAGAGACCCAGTACTTC. Its protein product is CASSPTTGPYQETQYF.

This clonotype was recorded many times. The rearrangement uses TRBV27 and TRBJ2-1; D is undetermined. Per germline, CDR1 MNHEY and CDR2 SMNVEV (reference sequence). CDR3 size: 15 residues. V lost 2 bases to trimming and J lost 0 bases, with 8 bases between them. In nucleotides, the CDR3 is TGTGCCAGCAGTTTAATTGGCAGCTCCTACAATGAGCAGTTCTTC. Protein sequence: CASSLIGSSYNEQFF.

This chain links TRBV12-3 or TRBV12-4 with TRBJ2-5; no clear D. CDR3 size: 11 residues. The V end lost 3 bases, the J end lost 6 bases, and 5 bases lay between the germline ends. The CDR3 loop reads CASSFSQTQYF. In DNA, the CDR3 is TGTGCCAGCAGTTTCAGTCAGACCCAGTACTTC.

There are many counts of this clonotype. The rearrangement links TRBV10-3 to TRBJ2-7, with 7 bases that match TRBD2. In germline, CDR1 is ENHRY, CDR2 SYGVKD. The CDR3 length is 15 residues. The V and J ends lost 7 bases and 0 bases, in that order; junction bases with no gene match: 9. The CDR3 DNA reads as TGTGCCATCACCAGCGGGGACCGAAGCTCCTACGAGCAGTACTTC. Translation gives CAITSGDRSSYEQYF.

This clonotype was seen repeatedly, ten times or more. The chain joins TRBV29-1 to TRBJ1-1, with D possibly TRBD1 on 5 matching bases. Germline lookup yields CDR1 SQVTM and CDR2 ANQGSEA. CDR3 length equals 13 residues. V lost 5 bases to trimming and J lost 4 bases, with 14 bases between them. The CDR3 reads CSVKSGTATEAFF. The DNA for the CDR3 is TGCAGCGTTAAGAGCGGGACGGCCACTGAAGCTTTCTTT.

This clonotype has ten or more counts. The genes are TRBV12-3 or TRBV12-4 and TRBJ1-1; the D is unclear. The CDR3 loop spans 13 amino acids. The germline V and J ends were trimmed by 6 bases and 0 bases, with 8 bases remaining between them. In nucleotides, the CDR3 is TGTGCCAGCAGCCCGGGTATGAACACTGAAGCTTTCTTT. This codes for CASSPGMNTEAFF.

This clonotype appeared a few times. The chain recombines TRBV6-1 with TRBJ1-4, with D hard to call. The germline CDR1 and CDR2 sequences are MNHNS and SASEGT. The CDR3 length is 16 residues. V gave up 5 bases and J gave up 8 bases, with 21 bases separating them. Written as DNA, the CDR3 is TGTGCCAGCAGTCGTACCTTAAGCGAGATATGGGAAAAACTGTTTTTT. Protein sequence: CASSRTLSEIWEKLFF.